A single sample is the source of the 20 T cell receptor beta chains below, sequenced in a study of human T cells and chemical hapten exposure. Sample time point: patch test 1, 2 weeks after DPC sensitization. Treatment denoted: therapeutic diphenylcyclopropenone sensitization with weekly scalp DPC. Unfractionated whole blood yielded total RNA. One entry per CDR3 protein results from TCRdb running MiXCR on the RACE reads. The sample holds approximately 52,000 distinct CDR3 sequences; about 11% are singletons and the top ten take about 1.7%. The specimen comprised whole blood, sampled in connection with sensitization to the hapten diphenylcyclopropenone (DPC). All receptors come from a middle-aged woman with alopecia areata. Some clones in this sample may be carry-over from other donors' samples.

V is TRBV5-1 and J is TRBJ1-1, with TRBD1 as a possible D gene (6 bases). The CDR3 has 15 amino acids. V was trimmed by 6 bases and J by 3 bases, leaving 18 bases between them. Per the germline V gene, CDR1 is SGHRS and CDR2 is YFSETQ. CDR3 loop: CASTQRQGKDTEAFF. As DNA, the CDR3 is TGCGCCAGCACCCAACGGCAGGGGAAAGACACTGAAGCTTTCTTT.

The chain joins TRBV5-1 to TRBJ1-6, with D maybe TRBD1 (5 bases). The CDR3 is made up of 15 amino acids. Germline V gives CDR1 SGHRS, CDR2 YFSETQ. V was shortened by 5 bases and J by 8 bases, with 17 bases between the two germline ends. In DNA, the CDR3 is TGCGCCAGCAGTCCCTGGGGGGTTAGGGATTCACCCCTCCACTTT. It is translated as CASSPWGVRDSPLHF. The full variable domain, completed using reference TRBV5-1 and TRBJ1-6, is KAGVTQTPRYLIKTRGQQVTLSCSPISGHRSVSWYQQTPGQGLQFLFEYFSETQRNKGNFPGRFSGRQFSNSRSEMNVSTLELGDSALYLCASSPWGVRDSPLHFGNGTRLTVT.

This clonotype was seen more than once but under ten times. The V and J genes are TRBV14 and TRBJ2-7; 12 nucleotides match TRBD2. The CDR3 runs to 16 residues. Trimming cost V 4 bases and J 7 bases; bases outside gene matches: 11. Germline-derived CDR1 and CDR2 are SGHDN and FVKESK. The CDR3 region is CASSPGLAGILREQYF. Here the CDR3 DNA reads TGTGCCAGCAGCCCCGGACTAGCGGGGATCCTACGGGAGCAGTACTTC.

This chain uses TRBV29-1 with TRBJ2-7; D remains ambiguous. The CDR3 has 12 residues. The V gene lost 1 base and the J gene lost 4 bases, with 8 bases spanning the gap. The germline CDR1 and CDR2 sequences are SQVTM and ANQGSEA. The CDR3 reads CSVEGSVYEQYF. The DNA for the CDR3 is TGCAGCGTTGAAGGGAGTGTATACGAGCAGTACTTC.

This clonotype came up a few times. The CDR3 spells CASSPKGANEQFF. CDR3 sequence (DNA): TGTGCCAGCAGCCCCAAGGGGGCAAATGAGCAGTTCTTC. The chain has TRBV7-2 and TRBJ2-1, with 7 bases aligning to TRBD1. J gave up 7 bases and V 5 bases, and 5 bases lay outside the gene matches. The length of the CDR3 is 13 residues. The germline V gene encodes CDR1 SGHTA and CDR2 FQGNSA.

The CDR3 region is CARNSGHRNTIYF. The CDR3 coding sequence is TGTGCCCGGAACTCGGGACATCGGAACACCATATATTTT. The rearrangement links TRBV30 to TRBJ1-3, with a possible D match to TRBD1 (6 bases). V lost 8 bases and J lost 7, with 18 bases in between. Germline V gene lookup returns CDR1 GTSNPN and CDR2 SVGIG (reference sequence). CDR3 length: 13 residues. The whole variable domain, remainder taken from reference TRBV30 and TRBJ1-3, is SQTIHQWPATLVQPVGSPLSLECTVEGTSNPNLYWYRQAAGRGLQLLFYSVGIGQISSEVPQNLSASRPQDRQFILSSKKLLLSDSGFYLCARNSGHRNTIYFGEGSWLTVV.

The chain couples TRBV5-1 to TRBJ2-2, with D perhaps matching TRBD1 (6 bases). V was cut by 1 base and J by 4 bases, with 11 bases left in between. CDR1 is SGHRS and CDR2 is YFSETQ in the germline V gene. The CDR3 length is 15 residues. The CDR3 DNA reads TGCGCCAGCAGCTTGACCCGACAGGTCACCGGGGAGCTGTTTTTT. As protein: CASSLTRQVTGELFF.

This clonotype was seen ten or more times. In DNA form, the CDR3 reads TGCAGTGCCCCCCTGGGACGGAGCTCCTATAATTCACCCCTCCACTTT. Translated: CSAPLGRSSYNSPLHF. The V gene is TRBV20-1, the J gene TRBJ1-6, with D possibly being TRBD1 (5 bases). The germline gives CDR1 DFQATT, CDR2 SNEGSKA (reference sequence). The CDR3 loop spans 16 amino acids. Trimming took off 6 bases at V and 0 bases at J, with 15 bases between the two ends.

This clonotype was observed a few times. This rearrangement joins TRBV29-1 to TRBJ2-3, with D perhaps given as TRBD1 or TRBD2 (5 bases each). The CDR3 covers 15 residues. The germline V gene has CDR1 SQVTM and CDR2 ANQGSEA. The V end was cut by 0 bases, the J end by 0 bases, with 10 bases between. CDR3 amino acids: CSVEDRGTSTDTQYF. In DNA, the CDR3 is TGCAGCGTTGAAGATCGAGGGACCAGCACAGATACGCAGTATTTT.

The genes are TRBV10-3 and TRBJ2-5, with D unclear. Trimming left V 3 bases short and J 3 bases short, with 5 bases between. The length of the CDR3 is 12 residues. CDR1 and CDR2 (germline): ENHRY, SYGVKD. This chain's CDR3 is CAISDNEETQYF. The CDR3 nucleotides are TGTGCCATCAGTGACAATGAAGAGACCCAGTACTTC.

This clonotype has at least ten counts. The chain is built from TRBV2 and TRBJ1-1; tentative D call: TRBD1 (6 bases). This CDR3 comprises 14 residues. Between the trimmed V and J ends, which lost 8 bases and 5 bases, there was a span of 18 bases. Germline V lookup: CDR1 SNHLY, CDR2 FYNNEI. This CDR3 reads CASRGGEKRTEAFF. CDR3 sequence (DNA): TGTGCCAGCCGAGGGGGGGAAAAAAGGACTGAAGCTTTCTTT.

This clonotype was seen a few times. The DNA is omitted, as the CDR3 cannot be located on it reliably, and the CDR3 follows TCRdb's listing. V gene TRBV10-3 combines with J gene TRBJ2-3; the table's D gene call, TRBD1, was not cross checked with the DNA. Looked up from germline, CDR1 is ENHRY and CDR2 is SYGVKD. Both ends counted, the CDR3 spans 12 residues. Here the CDR3 reads CAISVGQGASYF.

This clonotype was found many times. The CDR3 loop reads CASRPSGQTEKLFF. The CDR3 DNA reads TGTGCCAGCCGCCCGAGTGGGCAGACTGAAAAACTGTTTTTT. This chain connects TRBV12-3 or TRBV12-4 to TRBJ1-4, with D hard to call. The CDR3 length is 14 residues. Trimming took 8 bases from V and 7 from J, leaving 17 bases between them.

This clonotype occurred many times. The chain combines TRBV30 with TRBJ2-6; D uncertain. This CDR3 has 16 amino acids. Trimming removed 2 bases at V and 3 bases at J, with 14 bases between. CDR1 and CDR2 from the germline V gene are GTSNPN and SVGIG (reference sequence). The CDR3 here is CAWSPLARSGANVLTF. CDR3 DNA: TGTGCCTGGAGTCCTCTGGCCAGGAGTGGGGCCAACGTCCTGACTTTC.

This clonotype has only a few counts. The chain couples TRBV24-1 to TRBJ2-2; TRBD1 is a possible D gene (6 bases). CDR3 length equals 13 residues. Trimming cost V 10 bases and J 0 bases, with 8 bases left between them. Germline CDR1 is KGHDR and CDR2 is SFDVKD. Here the CDR3 reads CATGTSNTGELFF. The CDR3, as DNA: TGTGCCACAGGGACATCGAACACCGGGGAGCTGTTTTTT.

The rearrangement joins TRBV5-6 to TRBJ2-7; D perhaps matches TRBD2 (5 bases). The CDR3 spans 14 residues. Germline V CDR1 and CDR2: SGHDT, YYEEEE. V was trimmed by 0 bases and J by 3 bases, leaving 10 bases between them. For the CDR3, the DNA is TGTGCCAGCAGCTTGGCCCCGGGAAACTACGAGCAGTACTTC. As protein: CASSLAPGNYEQYF.

This chain connects TRBV5-1 to TRBJ1-4; a weak D match, TRBD1 (6 bases). The CDR3 extends over 14 amino acids. The germline V and J ends were trimmed by 4 bases and 8 bases, with 15 bases remaining between them. CDR1 and CDR2 (germline): SGHRS, YFSETQ. CDR3 nucleotide sequence: TGCGCCAGCAGCGGTGGGCAGGGGAGAGAAAAACTGTTTTTT. It specifies CASSGGQGREKLFF.

This clonotype was counted at least ten times. This sequence joins TRBV2 and TRBJ1-1, with 8 bases matching TRBD1. V trimming: 2 bases; J trimming: 4 bases; junction bases outside the gene matches: 3. This CDR3 spans 14 amino acids. Germline CDR1 reads SNHLY; CDR2 reads FYNNEI. The DNA for the CDR3 is TGTGCCAGCAGTGAACCAGGGGGCCTCACTGAAGCTTTCTTT. The encoded protein is CASSEPGGLTEAFF.

This clonotype was recorded a few times. CDR3 residues: CASSLIHPGGEQFF. As DNA, the CDR3 is TGTGCCAGCAGCCTTATACACCCGGGTGGTGAGCAGTTCTTC. The rearrangement uses TRBV7-9 and TRBJ2-1, with D unresolved. From germline, CDR1 is SEHNR and CDR2 FQNEAQ (reference sequence). CDR3 length equals 14 residues. V shed 5 bases and J shed 9 bases, with 17 bases lying between them.

V usage is TRBV10-3 and J usage is TRBJ2-1; the D gene is possibly TRBD2 (6 bases). The CDR3 sequence is 16 residues long. CDR1 ENHRY and CDR2 SYGVKD come from the germline V gene. Deletions cut 0 bases from V and 3 bases from J, with 12 bases between. CDR3 bases: TGTGCCATCAGTGAGTCGACTAGGAGGGGCTACAATGAGCAGTTCTTC. This encodes CAISESTRRGYNEQFF.